This record covers a single T cell receptor beta chain. These data originate in a study of blood T cell repertoires in COVID-19. Study-level information: Samples of COVID-19 (acute and convalescent) were obtained from the United States, Italy and Spain. PBMCs, B-cell-depleted T cells, or T cells provided the cDNA or gDNA that made up the material.

In the authors' workflow: Estimation of nucleated cell counts relied on the amplification of reference gene primers. The protocol was immunoSEQ multiplex PCR, while the TCRdb copy is restricted to in-frame clones and leaves out a portion. V, J and clone size are taken as reported in that table, and D and trimming were inferred from the DNA itself. The data contain roughly 180,000 clones, around 74% of them singletons. This CDR3 is 15 amino acids long. Germline CDR1 is LGHNA and CDR2 is YNFKEQ. Trimming removed 1 base from V and 10 bases from J, with 17 bases in between. The chain has TRBV4-2 and TRBJ2-1, with D maybe TRBD2 (5 bases). This clonotype was sampled from a woman aged 55 to 70 with COVID-19, enrolled during active disease. The material sequenced was peripheral blood. The CDR3 is CASSQVVGETEEQFF. The CDR3 nucleotides read TGTGCCAGCAGCCAAGTTGTGGGAGAGACTGAGGAGCAGTTCTTC.